This TCR beta chain was found in a study of cytomegalovirus exposure and HLA in healthy donors (dated by TCRdb to 2016 to 2017). About the investigation overall: An earlier analysis of 587 of the donors reported 276 Gb of sequence data and 117 million unique TCR beta sequences obtained from about 179 million T cells. In a later genetic analysis, genome-wide SNP genotypes for about 55% of the roughly 670 donors were used, and that subset was treated as a discovery cohort. Besides the first cohort of approximately 670 subjects, a separate validation cohort made up of roughly 120 different subjects was used. Four to six DR-DQ haplotypes were handled as single units for association and clustering, since linkage in the cohort was strong. In a later analysis, previously published TCR beta repertoires from 600 to 850 donors were re-analyzed and high-resolution HLA genotyping was added so that TCR occurrence patterns could be studied. HLA typing included class I and class II loci at four-digit resolution. Across around 400 genotyped donors of the cohort, an average of 235,054 unique TCR beta nucleotide sequences per donor were sequenced, and approximately 17% of those sequences were non-productive. Every discovery cohort repertoire had been produced on one sequencing platform. Using immunosequencing, the study profiled T cell repertoires from 640 or so subjects and related those repertoires to cytomegalovirus serostatus. In the later analysis, no new phenotypic data were used to find candidate immune exposures; instead, reliance was placed on TCR beta sequences and their occurrence across donors. The study was designed to test whether signatures of past pathogen exposure could be identified by cataloging public T cell receptors. Donor age, sex, ethnicity and CMV serostatus were compiled alongside the repertoire data. The genetic ancestry cluster associated with self-reported Caucasian donors included around 76% of the approximately 410 genotyped donors. An early release that covered more than 550 HLA-typed donors contained around 330 gigabases of sequencing data and around 85 million unique TCR sequences. To predict cytomegalovirus infection status, the study combined high-throughput TCR immunosequencing, statistical association of individual TCRs with disease status, and machine learning. In an earlier analysis of roughly 540 of the donors, high-throughput TCR beta sequencing was used to judge whether each TCR beta V gene segment behaved as functional or pseudogenic. Typing coverage differed by locus: A, B, C, DRB1 and DQB1 were typed in roughly 629-630 donors, DQA1 in around 500, DPA1 in 600 to 610, and DPB1 in about 450.

The library was produced with the immunoSEQ multiplex PCR assay. The multiplex PCR relied on a mix of 60 forward primers for TCR Vbeta segments and 13 reverse primers for TCR Jbeta segments. The CDR3 region of rearranged TCR beta genes was amplified from genomic DNA by a multiplex PCR assay. The Illumina HiSeq System was used to sequence the amplified TCR beta libraries as 87-base-pair reads. For the original study's pipeline: A later analysis tallied roughly 76 million unique TCR beta chains across the 660 or so repertoires, and roughly 11 million of those chains were shared by two or more donors. Raw reads were error-corrected and collapsed into unique sequences by a nearest-neighbor algorithm in which closely related sequences were merged to remove PCR and sequencing errors. Alignment of CDR3 sequences to IMGT reference sequences was used to assign V, D and J gene segments. For a sequence to be retained, a match of at least six nucleotides was required to both a V gene segment and a J gene segment. Rearrangements were called productive when the CDR3 lacked stop codons and stayed in frame with V and J; all others were non-productive. CDR3 was defined by IMGT convention, running from the second conserved V-encoded cysteine to the conserved J-encoded phenylalanine. In an earlier analysis of around 540 of the donors, sequences lacking an unambiguous match to a single V gene segment were excluded. In an earlier analysis of roughly 500 of the donors, V segments were called functional above 56.7% productive rearrangements and were called segregating when the between-donor standard deviation exceeded 5%. A statistical classification framework was developed to diagnose cytomegalovirus status using the catalog of TCR beta chain sequences. In a later analysis, TCR nucleotide sequences were compared against IMGT/GENE-DB human TR gene sequences so that V and J genes could be assigned. In a later analysis, CDR3 sequences and most-parsimonious VDJ recombination scenarios were assigned using the TCRdist pipeline. In a later analysis, every TCR beta chain was defined by the combination of its CDR3 amino acid sequence and its V-gene family, and reads without a unique V-gene family were dropped. A later analysis removed 592 highly shared, low-generation-probability nucleotide sequences to deal with suspected cross-contamination and a sequencing artifact. For each public chain, a later analysis derived a clonal expansion index from normalized ranks of inferred template counts within each repertoire. In a later analysis, generation probabilities were computed with a VDJ recombination model fitted to out-of-frame rearrangements, and the resulting probabilities were checked against IGoR. A later analysis scored TCR-TCR, TCR-HLA and TCR-CMV co-occurrence with hypergeometric tests, applying a repertoire-size bias correction to TCR pairs. In a later analysis, false discovery rates were estimated by permuting HLA or CMV assignments 20 times. In a later analysis, co-occurring TCRs were grouped with DBSCAN, and TCRdist sequence similarity was added when clustering was performed within HLA-allele-positive subsets. Co-occurrence clustering excluded repertoires with fewer than 30,000 or more than 120,000 public chains, plus five with anomalous nucleotide sharing. Held by TCRdb, this immuneACCESS table contains in-frame sequences only and omits some clones. Under half of the omission traces to an unresolved V gene where checked; the cause of the rest is unknown. For V, J and clone size, that table is used; D and trimming come from the DNA. In all, the sample holds 200,000 or so clones, and about 80% of those were seen once. In total, the top ten clones hold around 2% of the sample.

In total, 630 or so healthy bone marrow donors made up the cohort. All cohort members were sampled while nominally healthy, although unrecorded immune exposures were likely present. The donor tested CMV seropositive and was one of the 289 seropositive cohort members. Each donor provided a peripheral blood sample, and peripheral blood mononuclear cells were used for TCR beta sequencing. Genomic DNA extraction from the blood cell samples was performed with the Qiagen DNeasy Blood Extraction Kit. At the junction V is shortened by 5 bases and J by 13 bases, with 23 bases in between. Including the terminal cysteine and phenylalanine, the CDR3 comprises 14 residues. The entry retains the CDR3 DNA only, 42 bases that are in frame from base 1. The germline V gene sets CDR1 to MDHEN and CDR2 to SYDVKM. Here is what the overall study found, with its caveats: Roughly uniform sequencing depth across donors was assumed in presence/absence analyses, although this assumption may not hold. For the cohort, immune exposure information was limited to CMV serostatus. A further reported finding was that TCR beta sequences accurately predicted the HLA-A and HLA-B alleles for most subjects in the first cohort. A later analysis found that HLA-associated TCR beta chains were more clonally expanded and had lower generation probabilities than equally common non-associated chains. Most CMV-associated TCR beta chains appeared to be HLA-restricted in a later analysis, and the HLA associations seemed to be driven largely by CMV exposure. A later analysis found that TCR association rates varied across HLA loci, with DRB1 alleles showing the most associated TCRs and HLA-C alleles the fewest. Correlated functional status among segregating V segments might reflect linkage disequilibrium, but an unknown experimental factor could not be ruled out. Strong co-occurrence of HLA alleles, especially DR and DQ, made assigning TCR associations to individual alleles difficult. In a later analysis, several top co-occurrence clusters were reported to appear linked to parvovirus B19, influenza, CMV and Epstein-Barr virus. Broadly in line with IMGT annotations, most TCR beta V segments showed up in productive rearrangements about 90% or about 30% of the time in an earlier analysis of under 700 of the donors. Because counts were too low, fewer than 20 rarely observed V segments, including chromosome 9 orphons, were excluded from the earlier analysis of several hundred of the donors. An association between a missense DCLRE1C variant and V-gene and J-gene trimming of TCR beta chains was found in a later genetic analysis and replicated in an independent cohort. Because the 87-base-pair reads could not distinguish some IMGT-functional V segments, including TRBV6-2 and TRBV6-3, those segments were excluded. A cluster of highly shared sequence variants was judged likely to represent a technical artifact of the sequencing pipeline. In the study, some 160 TCR beta chains were listed as associated with cytomegalovirus. A later genetic analysis reported fewer N-insertions in productive TCRs among donors in an Asian-associated ancestry cluster than the roughly 700-donor mean. At a false discovery rate of 0.05, a later analysis linked fewer than 20,000 TCR beta sequences to specific HLA alleles. Because HLA typing was unavailable for some donors at each locus, only the typed subset was used in association tests. Cytomegalovirus status was reported to be diagnosed by the classifier with high specificity and sensitivity in both the original and validation cohorts. Across donors, most TCR sequences were observed very rarely, whereas some public TCRs were present in many individuals. According to the authors, the approach could potentially be generalized to other disease states and immunological phenotypes. A few of the identified cytomegalovirus-associated TCR beta chains were confirmed in vitro to be specific for cytomegalovirus antigens. The cohort was sequenced for TCR beta chains only, and without alpha or paired-chain data the features that could be detected were limited.

Worth noting for this clone: This clone's antigen is unknown. Base qualities are not at hand, and no much larger clone is one base apart.

The chain joins TRBV28 to TRBJ1-1, with an unclear D gene assignment. The source is a young woman in good health and CMV-seropositive. The sequenced sample was PBMCs. The DNA sequence reads TGTGCCAGCAGTCAAAGACAATTACTGGCGCCCCTTTTCTTT. Translation gives CASSQRQLLAPLFF.